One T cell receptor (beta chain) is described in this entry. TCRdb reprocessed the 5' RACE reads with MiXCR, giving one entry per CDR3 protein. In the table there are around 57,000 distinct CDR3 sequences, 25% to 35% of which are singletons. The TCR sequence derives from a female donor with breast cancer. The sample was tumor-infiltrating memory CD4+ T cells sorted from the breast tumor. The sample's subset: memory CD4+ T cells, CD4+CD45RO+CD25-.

The CDR3 loop reads CAAEGFSGNTIYF. CDR3 coding DNA: TGTGCCGCCGAAGGGTTCTCTGGAAACACCATATATTTT. This sequence joins TRBV7-9 and TRBJ1-3; no clear D gene. The CDR3 has 13 amino acids. Germline V gives CDR1 SEHNR, CDR2 FQNEAQ (reference sequence). Trimming shortened V by 11 bases and J by 0 bases, and 11 bases separated the two germline ends.